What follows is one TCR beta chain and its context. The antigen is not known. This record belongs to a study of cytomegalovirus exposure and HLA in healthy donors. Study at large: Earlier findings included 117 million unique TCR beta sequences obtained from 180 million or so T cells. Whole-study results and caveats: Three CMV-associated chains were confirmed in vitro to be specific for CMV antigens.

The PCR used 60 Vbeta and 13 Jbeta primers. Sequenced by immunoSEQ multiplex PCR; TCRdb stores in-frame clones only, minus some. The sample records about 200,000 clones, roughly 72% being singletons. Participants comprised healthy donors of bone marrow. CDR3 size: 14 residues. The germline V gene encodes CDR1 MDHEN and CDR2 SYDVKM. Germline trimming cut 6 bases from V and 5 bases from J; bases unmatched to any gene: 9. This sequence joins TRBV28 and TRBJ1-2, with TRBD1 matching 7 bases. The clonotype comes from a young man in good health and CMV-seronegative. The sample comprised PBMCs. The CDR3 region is CASRPSGTAYGYTF. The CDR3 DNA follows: TGTGCCAGCAGACCCTCCGGGACAGCTTATGGCTACACCTTC.